The next 31 T cell receptor beta chains were all read from a single sample in a study of CD8 T cells in ankylosing spondylitis. One entry per CDR3 protein, called by TCRdb with MiXCR from the 5' RACE reads. Among 300,000 to 350,000 distinct CDR3 sequences listed, around 10% were seen once. Sequenced: blood, either unsorted or a sorted T cell fraction (not recorded which). The receptors were gathered from a female donor with ankylosing spondylitis or in good health (not recorded which).

V gene TRBV30 combines with J gene TRBJ2-5; D not resolved. Germline V gene lookup returns CDR1 GTSNPN and CDR2 SVGIG (reference sequence). The V and J ends lost 2 bases and 0 bases respectively, with 7 bases between them. The CDR3 is 13 amino acids. This CDR3 reads CAWSMAYQETQYF. CDR3 in DNA: TGTGCCTGGAGTATGGCCTACCAAGAGACCCAGTACTTC.

As for this clonotype: The junction and the germline gene differ at one end; a read error may be behind it. V is TRBV25-1 and J is TRBJ1-2; maybe TRBD1 (6 bases). The CDR3 consists of 14 residues. Germline CDR1 reads MGHDK; CDR2 reads SYGVNS. The DNA of the CDR3 is TGTGCCAGCAGTGAATCAGGGGCTAAGTATGGCTACACCTTC. It codes for CASSESGAKYGYTF.

The sample holds a few counts of this clonotype. The V call is TRBV20-1, the J call TRBJ2-2; D is unresolved. CDR3 length: 14 amino acids. Germline values: CDR1 DFQATT, CDR2 SNEGSKA (reference sequence). The CDR3 spells CSGWAQESPGELFF. The DNA for the CDR3 is TGCAGCGGGTGGGCTCAGGAGAGCCCCGGGGAGCTGTTTTTT.

The J gene is TRBJ2-7, the V gene TRBV27, with D possibly matching TRBD2 (6 bases). Germline V gives CDR1 MNHEY, CDR2 SMNVEV (reference sequence). With 4 bases removed from V and 2 bases from J, the gap between germline ends came to 12 bases. The CDR3 totals 14 residues. CDR3 DNA sequence: TGTGCCAGCAGTTCCTTTAGCGGTCCCTACGAGCAGTACTTC. Translating gives CASSSFSGPYEQYF.

The sample holds a few counts of this clonotype. At one of its ends the junction is not consistent with the germline gene, which may arise from a read error. The CDR3 DNA sequence: TGTAGTCCTTTAGCGGGACCCTACAATGAGCAGTTCTTC. Protein: CSPLAGPYNEQFF. The V call is TRBV20-1, the J call TRBJ2-1; 8 nucleotides agree with TRBD2. This CDR3 is 13 amino acids long. Germline values: CDR1 DFQATT, CDR2 SNEGSKA (reference sequence).

The chain uses TRBV5-1 and TRBJ2-7; 7 bases match TRBD2. Per the germline V gene, CDR1 is SGHRS and CDR2 is YFSETQ. J lost 1 base, V lost 4 bases, and 14 bases had no gene match. The CDR3 extends over 17 amino acids. CDR3 DNA: TGCGCCAGCAGCCACTCCATAGCGGGCCAGAGATCCTACGAGCAGTACTTC. It specifies CASSHSIAGQRSYEQYF.

In its sample, this clonotype was seen many times. The genes are TRBV28 and TRBJ1-1; D is ambiguous. CDR1 is MDHEN and CDR2 is SYDVKM in the germline V gene. The CDR3 consists of 11 residues. Trimming shortened V by 8 bases and J by 1 base, and 5 bases separated the two germline ends. The CDR3 region has the DNA TGTGCCAGCTTTGAGAACACTGAAGCTTTCTTT. Amino acid sequence: CASFENTEAFF.

This clonotype has a count of ten or more. V and J are TRBV5-1 and TRBJ2-5, with D uncertain. Germline V gives CDR1 SGHRS, CDR2 YFSETQ. Trimming removed 1 base from V and 0 bases from J, with 25 bases in between. This CDR3 has 20 residues. Here the CDR3 reads CASSLLPRSSPNVHQETQYF. The CDR3, as DNA: TGCGCCAGCAGCTTGCTTCCCCGGTCGAGCCCCAACGTGCACCAAGAGACCCAGTACTTC. Full variable domain (outside the CDR3, taken from reference TRBV5-1 and TRBJ2-5): KAGVTQTPRYLIKTRGQQVTLSCSPISGHRSVSWYQQTPGQGLQFLFEYFSETQRNKGNFPGRFSGRQFSNSRSEMNVSTLELGDSALYLCASSLLPRSSPNVHQETQYFGPGTRLLVL.

This clonotype has a count of ten or more. The V and J genes are TRBV12-3 or TRBV12-4 and TRBJ1-5; 7 positions match TRBD1. The V gene end was trimmed by 6 bases and the J gene end by 4 bases; junction bases not matched to a gene: 9. The CDR3 has 15 residues. CDR3 in amino acids: CASRQQGQGNQPQHF. The DNA for the CDR3 is TGTGCCAGCAGGCAACAGGGGCAAGGTAATCAGCCCCAGCATTTT.

In this sample, this clonotype turned up many times. The gene calls are TRBV27 and TRBJ1-1, with D perhaps matching TRBD1 (6 bases). CDR1 MNHEY and CDR2 SMNVEV come from the germline V gene (reference sequence). The V and J ends lost 3 bases and 7 bases respectively, with 12 bases between them. This CDR3 is 13 amino acids long. The CDR3 DNA is TGTGCCAGCAGTTTTCGGACAGCTCATGAAGCTTTCTTT. It specifies CASSFRTAHEAFF.

There are many counts of this clonotype. V and J are TRBV7-2 and TRBJ2-3; no reliable D call. V dropped 1 base and J dropped 3 bases, with 11 bases sitting between them. This CDR3 has 15 amino acids. Germline CDR1 is SGHTA and CDR2 is FQGNSA. The CDR3 region is CASSLVGLRTDTQYF. As DNA, the CDR3 is TGTGCCAGCAGCTTAGTAGGGCTGAGGACAGATACGCAGTATTTT.

This clonotype was counted many times. The chain employs TRBV12-3 or TRBV12-4 and TRBJ1-1, with D possibly being TRBD1 (5 bases). V lost 2 bases to trimming and J lost 1 base, with 11 bases between them. The CDR3 consists of 15 residues. The CDR3 region has the DNA TGTGCCAGCAGTTTACACAGGACCTCGAACACTGAAGCTTTCTTT. As protein: CASSLHRTSNTEAFF.

This chain links TRBV20-1 with TRBJ2-1, with a possible D match to TRBD1 (6 bases). The CDR3 extends over 14 amino acids. Between the trimmed V and J ends, which lost 8 bases and 2 bases, there was a span of 16 bases. Germline V gene sequence: CDR1 DFQATT, CDR2 SNEGSKA (reference sequence). In DNA form, the CDR3 reads TGCAGTCGCCTGGACAGTTTGACCTACAATGAGCAGTTCTTC. It encodes CSRLDSLTYNEQFF.

This clonotype showed up many times. This chain links TRBV7-2 with TRBJ2-1; the D is unclear. Trimming pared 2 bases from V and 5 bases from J, leaving 7 bases between. The CDR3 sequence is 13 residues long. Germline-derived CDR1 and CDR2 are SGHTA and FQGNSA. The CDR3 DNA reads as TGTGCCAGCAGCTTATCGGCGGACAATGAGCAGTTCTTC. This gives the protein CASSLSADNEQFF.

This clonotype was picked up many times. The chain joins TRBV15 to TRBJ2-1; a possible D gene is TRBD1 (6 bases). This CDR3 region has 17 residues. With 3 bases removed from V and 5 bases from J, the gap between germline ends came to 20 bases. The germline V gene has CDR1 LNHNV and CDR2 YYDKDF (reference sequence). DNA for the CDR3: TGTGCCACCAGCAGTTCCTTAAGGGGGTCCCAACACAATGAGCAGTTCTTC. Residues: CATSSSLRGSQHNEQFF.

This clonotype has only a few counts. The rearrangement uses TRBV7-8 and TRBJ2-2; D not certain. The CDR3 contains 15 residues. Germline assignment: CDR1 SGHVS and CDR2 FQNEAQ. V lost 5 bases and J lost 4, with 14 bases in between. The CDR3 sequence is CASSPSGFVTGELFF. CDR3 DNA: TGTGCCAGCAGCCCATCAGGCTTTGTCACCGGGGAGCTGTTTTTT.

This clonotype appeared many times. The chain carries TRBV18 and TRBJ2-3; 8 bases match TRBD1. The germline V gene encodes CDR1 KGHSH and CDR2 LQKENI. The CDR3 consists of 16 residues. J lost 6 bases, V lost 1 base, and 9 bases had no gene match. CDR3 DNA: TGTGCCAGCTCACCACTTGCGACAGGGGTATCGGATACGCAGTATTTT. It is translated as CASSPLATGVSDTQYF.

This rearrangement joins TRBV7-9 to TRBJ2-7; no clear D gene. There are 16 residues in the CDR3. CDR1 is SEHNR, CDR2 FQNEAQ, per germline (reference sequence). Trimming pared 4 bases from V and 1 base from J, leaving 17 bases between. Here the CDR3 DNA reads TGTGCCAGCAGCTCCGCTGCGGACGGTAGATCCTACGAGCAGTACTTC. Translated: CASSSAADGRSYEQYF.

In this sample, this clonotype turned up many times. The chain has TRBV15 and TRBJ2-3; tentative D call: TRBD2 (6 bases). This CDR3 is built from 16 residues. V was trimmed by 0 bases and J by 12 bases, leaving 22 bases between them. Germline CDR1 is LNHNV and CDR2 is YYDKDF (reference sequence). CDR3 sequence: CATSRDSGPLTHPQYF. CDR3 bases: TGTGCCACCAGCAGAGATAGCGGACCCCTTACCCATCCCCAGTATTTT.

This clonotype was counted ten times or more. CDR3 in amino acids: CAISERVVETQYF. CDR3 in DNA: TGTGCCATCAGTGAGAGGGTAGTAGAGACCCAGTACTTC. The rearrangement uses TRBV10-3 and TRBJ2-5; no clear D gene. Germline CDR1 is ENHRY and CDR2 is SYGVKD. The germline V and J ends were trimmed by 2 bases and 4 bases, with 8 bases remaining between them. This CDR3 comprises 13 residues.

This clonotype was seen at least ten times. This sequence joins TRBV28 and TRBJ2-7; D unclear. Trimming pared 5 bases from V and 0 bases from J, leaving 14 bases between. The V gene's germline CDR1 is MDHEN and CDR2 SYDVKM. CDR3 length equals 15 residues. The CDR3 bases are TGTGCCAGCAGTCTCCGACGGATTACCTCCTACGAGCAGTACTTC. Residues: CASSLRRITSYEQYF.

In this sample, this clonotype turned up many times. The chain links TRBV7-3 to TRBJ2-1; the match to TRBD1 covers 9 bases. The germline gives CDR1 SGHTA, CDR2 FQGTGA. The V gene end was trimmed by 6 bases and the J gene end by 5 bases; junction bases not matched to a gene: 2. The CDR3 has 13 amino acids. The CDR3 sequence is CASSRTGDNEQFF. As DNA, the CDR3 is TGTGCCAGCAGTAGGACAGGGGACAATGAGCAGTTCTTC.

This clonotype was seen ten or more times. V usage is TRBV29-1 and J usage is TRBJ2-5; 10 nucleotides line up with TRBD1. From germline, CDR1 is SQVTM and CDR2 ANQGSEA. The V segment lost 4 bases and the J segment 4 bases; nucleotides outside the gene matches: 3. This CDR3 comprises 13 residues. The CDR3 bases are TGCAGCGTTGTGGGACAGGGGATAGAGACCCAGTACTTC. Translation: CSVVGQGIETQYF. Using reference TRBV29-1 and TRBJ2-5 for the parts outside the CDR3, the full variable domain is SAVISQKPSRDICQRGTSLTIQCQVDSQVTMMFWYRQQPGQSLTLIATANQGSEATYESGFVIDKFPISRPNLTFSTLTVSNMSPEDSSIYLCSVVGQGIETQYFGPGTRLLVL.

This clonotype was detected ten times or more. The gene calls are TRBV7-9 and TRBJ2-3, with unresolved D. This CDR3 comprises 13 residues. The germline V gene has CDR1 SEHNR and CDR2 FQNEAQ (reference sequence). V was cut by 2 bases and J by 4 bases, with 7 bases left in between. CDR3 nucleotides: TGTGCCAGCAGCTTATCCTATTCAGATACGCAGTATTTT. Encoded protein: CASSLSYSDTQYF.

The sample holds many counts of this clonotype. The chain joins TRBV10-3 to TRBJ1-1; D is ambiguous. The CDR3 is made up of 13 amino acids. V gave up 4 bases and J gave up 4 bases, with 10 bases separating them. In germline, CDR1 is ENHRY, CDR2 SYGVKD. CDR3 protein: CAISVKGSTEAFF. In DNA form, the CDR3 reads TGTGCCATCAGTGTTAAAGGGAGCACTGAAGCTTTCTTT.

In its sample, this clonotype was seen a few times. The CDR3 reads CSAKRWVGQEAFF. Here the CDR3 DNA reads TGCAGTGCTAAGAGGTGGGTGGGTCAGGAAGCTTTCTTT. This sequence joins TRBV20-1 and TRBJ1-1, with D hard to call. Per the germline V gene, CDR1 is DFQATT and CDR2 is SNEGSKA (reference sequence). The CDR3 extends over 13 amino acids. Trimming shortened V by 4 bases and J by 8 bases, and 17 bases separated the two germline ends.

The chain is built from TRBV10-1 and TRBJ2-5; D call uncertain. This CDR3 has 13 residues. V lost 2 bases and J 9 bases, leaving 13 bases between the germline ends. The germline gives CDR1 WNHNN, CDR2 SYGVQD (reference sequence). The CDR3 coding sequence is TGCGCCAGCAGTGAGATGGGGATCGGATCCCAGTACTTC. This translates into CASSEMGIGSQYF.

This clonotype was counted at least ten times. This rearrangement joins TRBV7-2 to TRBJ2-7; possible D gene TRBD2, 5 bases. Germline V gene data show CDR1 as SGHTA and CDR2 as FQGNSA. V dropped 2 bases and J dropped 2 bases, with 10 bases sitting between them. The CDR3 is made up of 14 amino acids. As DNA, the CDR3 is TGTGCCAGCAGCTTATCGGGATCAGCCTACGAGCAGTACTTC. This gives the protein CASSLSGSAYEQYF.

Many counts were recorded for this clonotype. The chain carries TRBV12-3 or TRBV12-4 and TRBJ2-6; unclear D gene. The CDR3 consists of 13 residues. Trimming shortened V by 0 bases and J by 4 bases, and 1 base separated the two germline ends. CDR3 DNA: TGTGCCAGCAGTTTAGCCGGGGCCAACGTCCTGACTTTC. It codes for CASSLAGANVLTF.

This clonotype was detected ten times or more. The rearrangement uses TRBV20-1 and TRBJ2-3; 12 bases are shared with TRBD2. The germline CDR1 and CDR2 sequences are DFQATT and SNEGSKA (reference sequence). The CDR3 extends over 16 amino acids. The J segment lost 2 bases and the V segment lost 3 bases, leaving 6 bases of the junction unmatched. The CDR3 DNA follows: TGCAGTGCTAGTACAGGACTAGCGGGGCCCACAGATACGCAGTATTTT. This translates into CSASTGLAGPTDTQYF.

A few counts support this clonotype. The chain joins TRBV5-4 to TRBJ2-5; D ambiguous. This CDR3 is built from 13 residues. Germline V gives CDR1 SGHNT, CDR2 YYREEE (reference sequence). Trimming cost V 0 bases and J 5 bases, with 8 bases left between them. CDR3 coding DNA: TGTGCCAGCAGCTTGGATCAGAGGGAGACCCAGTACTTC. Translated, it gives CASSLDQRETQYF.